This T cell receptor beta chain comes out of a study of T cells expressing NK-cell markers. Study background: Sequenced donors, eight in total, included seven who were HCMV-seropositive and one who was seronegative. Study observations and caveats: A handful of donors likewise had their CD3+CD56-NKG2C+ fraction led by these clonotypes. There remained a lack of clarity about HCMV specificity of expanded NKG2C+ T cell clones.

TCRdb re-called the 5' RACE reads, yielding one record per CDR3 amino acid sequence without DNA. Recorded for this sample: fewer than 550,000 distinct CDR3 sequences. Of note for this clonotype: The antigen remains unidentified.

CDR3 length: 16 amino acids. Germline V gene lookup returns CDR1 LGHDT and CDR2 YNNKEL (reference sequence). The clonotype comes from a woman aged 45 to 65 in good health. Sequencing used blood T cells: a sorted CD56 or NKG2C T cell subset, CD4+ or CD8+ T cells, or bulk PBMC T cells (not recorded which). J is TRBJ2-2 and V is TRBV3-1; TCRdb indicates TRBD1, and absent DNA this call remains unverified. The CDR3 loop is CASTPPEARSTGELFF.